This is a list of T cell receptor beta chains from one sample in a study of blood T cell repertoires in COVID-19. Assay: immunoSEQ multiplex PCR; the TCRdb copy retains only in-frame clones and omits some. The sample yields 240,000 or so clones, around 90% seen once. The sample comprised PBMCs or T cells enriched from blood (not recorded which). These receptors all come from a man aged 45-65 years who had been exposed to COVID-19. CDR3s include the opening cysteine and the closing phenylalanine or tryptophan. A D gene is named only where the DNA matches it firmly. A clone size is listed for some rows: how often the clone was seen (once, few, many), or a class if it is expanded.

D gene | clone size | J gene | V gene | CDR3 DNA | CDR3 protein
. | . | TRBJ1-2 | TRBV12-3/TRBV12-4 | TGTGCCAGCAGCACCTTCGAGGATGGCTACACCTTC | CASSTFEDGYTF
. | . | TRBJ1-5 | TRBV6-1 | TGTGCCAGCAGTGACCAGGGTTGGAATCAGCCCCAGCATTTT | CASSDQGWNQPQHF
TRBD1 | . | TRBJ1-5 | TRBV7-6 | TGTGCCAGCAGCCATGACAGGGGGCAAAGCAATCAGCCCCAGCATTTT | CASSHDRGQSNQPQHF
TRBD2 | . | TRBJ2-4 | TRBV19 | TGTGCCAGTAGTCCACTAGCGGGGGGCCTGAAAAACATTCAGTACTTC | CASSPLAGGLKNIQYF
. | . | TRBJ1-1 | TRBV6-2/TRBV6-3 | TGTGCCAGCACTTACCGCGCTAAACAGCCGAACACTGAAGCTTTCTTT | CASTYRAKQPNTEAFF
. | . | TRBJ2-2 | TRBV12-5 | TGTGCTAGTGGTTCCCCGAGGAAGGGGGAGCTGTTTTTT | CASGSPRKGELFF
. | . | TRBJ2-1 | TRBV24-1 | TGTGCCACCAGTGAGGGGGGTGTAGAAGACAATGAGCAGTTCTTC | CATSEGGVEDNEQFF
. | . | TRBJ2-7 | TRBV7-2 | TGTGCCAGCAGCTTAGTATCAGGCCATTCCTCCTACGAGCAGTACTTC | CASSLVSGHSSYEQYF
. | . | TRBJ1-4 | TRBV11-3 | TGTGCCAGCAGCTACGCAGGGTTTAAGGGCGATGAAAAACTGTTTTTT | CASSYAGFKGDEKLFF
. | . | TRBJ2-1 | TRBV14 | TGTGCCAGCAGCCAAGAACAACCGGGCTCCTACAATGAGCAGTTCTTC | CASSQEQPGSYNEQFF
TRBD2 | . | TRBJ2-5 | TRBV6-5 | TGTGCCACCTACACTAGCGGGGGGGCAGAGACCCAGTACTTC | CATYTSGGAETQYF
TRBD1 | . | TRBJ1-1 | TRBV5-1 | TGCGCCAGCAGCCTTGGGACAGCGATGGGGGAAGCTTTCTTT | CASSLGTAMGEAFF
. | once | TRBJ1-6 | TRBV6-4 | TGTGCCAGCAGTGACTGGGAGGCGTCACCCCTCCACTTT | CASSDWEASPLHF
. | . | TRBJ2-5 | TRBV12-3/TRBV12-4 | TGTGCCAGCAGGTTAGAAGACAGAATCCAGTACTTC | CASRLEDRIQYF
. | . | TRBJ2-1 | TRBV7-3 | TGTGCCAGCAGCCGGACGACAGGTCCTGAGCAGTTCTTC | CASSRTTGPEQFF
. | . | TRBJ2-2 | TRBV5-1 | TGCGCCAGCAGCTTCGACAGGCGTGACGCCGGGGAGCTGTTTTTT | CASSFDRRDAGELFF
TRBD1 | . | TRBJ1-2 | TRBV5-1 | TGCGCCAGCTGCTATGACGGACAGGCGGGCGGCTACACCTTC | CASCYDGQAGGYTF
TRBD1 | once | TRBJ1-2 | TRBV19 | TGTGCCAGTAAGGGGGCCTCCCCCCCTAACTATGGCTACACCTTC | CASKGASPPNYGYTF
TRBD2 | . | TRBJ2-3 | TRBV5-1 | TGCGCCAGCAGCTCCGGACTAGCGGGAGTGAGCACAGATACGCAGTATTTT | CASSSGLAGVSTDTQYF
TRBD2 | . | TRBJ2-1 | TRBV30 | TGTGCCTGGAGCTTGATGAGGACTAGCGGGAGCGTTCAGAATGAGCAGTTCTTC | CAWSLMRTSGSVQNEQFF
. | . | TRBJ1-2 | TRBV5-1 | TGCGCCAGCAGCTTGGCTCAGGGGATTAACTATGGCTACACCTTC | CASSLAQGINYGYTF
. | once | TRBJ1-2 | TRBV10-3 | TGTGCCATCAGTGTCGGGGGGCCGGGCTACACCTTC | CAISVGGPGYTF
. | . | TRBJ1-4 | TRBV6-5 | TGTGCCAGCAGTTACTCGGCAGGAACAACTAATGAAAAACTGTTTTTT | CASSYSAGTTNEKLFF